A single sample is the source of the 20 T cell receptor beta chains below, sequenced in a study of persistence of HIV-infected CD4 T cells. Their antigens remain unidentified. The stimulus was lysate of CMV-infected fibroblasts, about 10 ug/mL. Memory cells lacking CD40L and CD69 with high CD45RO were sorted. Sequencing used immunoSEQ version 4 in survey mode. The repertoire was sequenced with immunoSEQ multiplex PCR; TCRdb's copy has only in-frame clones and lacks some. The sample contains some 30,000 clones, about 80% of which appear only once. The sample in question was CD4+ T cells sorted from PBMCs after 18-hour stimulation, obtained from a patient who received antiretroviral therapy. The origin of the receptors is an adult woman with HIV who was CMV-seropositive.

The chain carries TRBV9 and TRBJ2-1; TRBD2 matches at 7 bases. Germline CDR1 is SGDLS and CDR2 is YYNGEE. J gave up 10 bases and V 0 bases, and 4 bases lay outside the gene matches. The CDR3 is made up of 13 amino acids. The CDR3: CASSVETSWEQFF. The CDR3 DNA is TGTGCCAGCAGCGTAGAGACTAGCTGGGAGCAGTTCTTC. Based on the CDR3 plus reference TRBV9 and TRBJ2-1, the full variable domain is DSGVTQTPKHLITATGQRVTLRCSPRSGDLSVYWYQQSLDQGLQFLIQYYNGEERAKGNILERFSAQQFPDLHSELNLSSLELGDSALYFCASSVETSWEQFFGPGTRLTVL.

The rearrangement uses TRBV28 and TRBJ2-1, with TRBD1 matching over 8 bases. This CDR3 comprises 16 residues. CDR1 and CDR2 from the germline V gene are MDHEN and SYDVKM. Unmatched junction bases numbered 7, after V lost 6 bases and J lost 0 bases. The CDR3 nucleotides are TGTGCCAGCAGGCCCGGGACAGGAAGCTCCTACAATGAGCAGTTCTTC. Translation: CASRPGTGSSYNEQFF.

The chain links TRBV5-6 to TRBJ1-2; 7 nucleotides line up with TRBD1. The V gene's germline CDR1 is SGHDT and CDR2 YYEEEE. The CDR3 has 13 amino acids. V lost 0 bases to trimming and J lost 8 bases; unmatched junction nucleotides: 4. The CDR3 protein is CASSLDRGRGYTF. The CDR3 DNA reads as TGTGCCAGCAGCTTGGACAGGGGTCGGGGCTACACCTTC.

The V call is TRBV20-1, the J call TRBJ1-5; D gene unclear. V lost 5 bases, J lost 0 bases, and 11 bases lay in between. Germline assignment: CDR1 DFQATT and CDR2 SNEGSKA (reference sequence). The CDR3 contains 14 residues. In DNA, the CDR3 is TGCAGTGCTGGTGGACTGCATAGCAATCAGCCCCAGCATTTT. Translating it yields CSAGGLHSNQPQHF.

The chain employs TRBV5-1 and TRBJ1-1; D is undetermined. The germline V and J ends were trimmed by 9 bases and 4 bases, with 16 bases remaining between them. Germline CDR1 and CDR2: SGHRS and YFSETQ. The CDR3 runs to 13 residues. Written as DNA, the CDR3 is TGCGCCACCGCTACAGATGCTGGCACTGAAGCTTTCTTT. Its protein is CATATDAGTEAFF.

The chain employs TRBV5-1 and TRBJ1-1; D is undetermined. This CDR3 is 14 amino acids long. Germline CDR1 reads SGHRS; CDR2 reads YFSETQ. V gave up 1 base and J gave up 4 bases, with 11 bases separating them. CDR3 sequence (DNA): TGCGCCAGCAGCTTGATGGGGTTGGGCACTGAAGCTTTCTTT. This translates into CASSLMGLGTEAFF.

The chain employs TRBV2 and TRBJ1-1, with D possibly matching TRBD1 (5 bases). V lost 5 bases to trimming and J lost 3 bases, with 13 bases between them. Germline V gene sequence: CDR1 SNHLY, CDR2 FYNNEI. The CDR3 sequence is 14 residues long. CDR3 DNA: TGTGCCAGCAGTAATTGGAGGGGTGACACTGAAGCTTTCTTT. Its protein is CASSNWRGDTEAFF.

The V call is TRBV18, the J call TRBJ1-1; 7 bases are a match to TRBD1. Germline CDR1 is KGHSH and CDR2 is LQKENI. CDR3 length: 14 residues. After removal of 8 bases from V and 1 base from J, the junction contained 7 bases not matched to a gene. Written as DNA, the CDR3 is TGTGCCAGCACGCCCCAGGGGGGGAACACTGAAGCTTTCTTT. It codes for CASTPQGGNTEAFF. Drawing the rest from reference TRBV18 and TRBJ1-1, the complete variable domain is NAGVMQNPRHLVRRRGQEARLRCSPMKGHSHVYWYRQLPEEGLKFMVYLQKENIIDESGMPKERFSAEFPKEGPSILRIQQVVRGDSAAYFCASTPQGGNTEAFFGQGTRLTVV.

This clone was counted a few times. The chain uses TRBV2 and TRBJ2-2; maybe TRBD1 (6 bases). There are 15 residues in the CDR3. The V end lost 6 bases, the J end lost 3 bases, and 14 bases lay between the germline ends. Per the germline V gene, CDR1 is SNHLY and CDR2 is FYNNEI. The CDR3 DNA reads TGTGCCAGCAGGCGCCTGGACAGCTACACCGGGGAGCTGTTTTTT. Its protein product is CASRRLDSYTGELFF.

The chain recombines TRBV5-1 with TRBJ2-7, with a possible D match to TRBD2 (7 bases). CDR1 and CDR2 from the germline V gene are SGHRS and YFSETQ. V shed 2 bases and J shed 5 bases, with 14 bases lying between them. CDR3 length equals 14 residues. The CDR3 region has the DNA TGCGCCAGCAGCTTTCTACAGGGAGGGGACGAGCAGTACTTC. This gives the protein CASSFLQGGDEQYF.

The chain joins TRBV3-1 (or the pseudogene TRBV3-2) to TRBJ1-1; possible D gene TRBD1, 5 bases. Germline CDR1 reads LGHDT; CDR2 reads YNNKEL (reference sequence). This CDR3 is built from 14 residues. V lost 7 bases to trimming and J lost 4 bases, with 16 bases between them. This CDR3 is CASNSGLRGTEAFF. CDR3 sequence (DNA): TGTGCCAGCAACTCAGGGCTGCGGGGCACTGAAGCTTTCTTT.

The CDR3 loop is CASSRDRGYYGYTF. For the CDR3, the DNA is TGTGCCAGCAGCCGCGACAGGGGGTACTATGGCTACACCTTC. The chain links TRBV5-8 to TRBJ1-2; 9 positions agree with TRBD1. Germline V gene sequence: CDR1 SGHTS, CDR2 YDEGEE. The CDR3 contains 14 residues. Trimming at V came to 4 bases and at J to 3 bases, leaving 4 bases not matched to a gene.

CDR3 nucleotide sequence: TGCGCCAGCAGGGGGGGCTTCTCAAGGGGGGCAGATACGCAGTATTTT. Translation: CASRGGFSRGADTQYF. V is TRBV10-2 and J is TRBJ2-3; D possibly uses TRBD1 or TRBD2 (6 bases each). This CDR3 region has 16 residues. Trimming cost V 6 bases and J 4 bases, with 20 bases left between them. The V gene's germline CDR1 is WSHSY and CDR2 SAAADI.

This clone appeared a few times. The V gene is TRBV5-1, the J gene TRBJ2-3, with 15 positions matching TRBD2. Trimming cost V 2 bases and J 6 bases; bases outside gene matches: 4. The CDR3 has 16 residues. Looked up from germline, CDR1 is SGHRS and CDR2 is YFSETQ. The CDR3 sequence: CASSLRTSGGADTQYF. The CDR3 coding sequence is TGCGCCAGCAGCTTAAGGACTAGCGGGGGGGCGGATACGCAGTATTTT.

This clone appeared a single time. The V gene is TRBV5-1, the J gene TRBJ2-5; TRBD1 matches at 10 bases. The CDR3 is made up of 14 amino acids. The trim removed 3 bases at V and 5 bases at J, leaving 4 bases unmatched. The germline V gene encodes CDR1 SGHRS and CDR2 YFSETQ. The CDR3: CASSWGQGQETQYF. CDR3 bases: TGCGCCAGCAGCTGGGGACAGGGGCAGGAGACCCAGTACTTC. The full variable domain, its missing parts supplied by reference TRBV5-1 and TRBJ2-5, is KAGVTQTPRYLIKTRGQQVTLSCSPISGHRSVSWYQQTPGQGLQFLFEYFSETQRNKGNFPGRFSGRQFSNSRSEMNVSTLELGDSALYLCASSWGQGQETQYFGPGTRLLVL.

V usage is TRBV24-1 and J usage is TRBJ2-2; unclear D gene. From germline, CDR1 is KGHDR and CDR2 SFDVKD. The CDR3 contains 14 residues. With 6 bases removed from V and 0 bases from J, the gap between germline ends came to 7 bases. The CDR3, as DNA: TGTGCCACCAGTAGACATTCGAACACCGGGGAGCTGTTTTTT. Protein product: CATSRHSNTGELFF.

The chain links TRBV3-1 (or the pseudogene TRBV3-2) to TRBJ2-2; D is undetermined. Trimming took off 0 bases at V and 3 bases at J, with 5 bases between the two ends. CDR3 length: 14 amino acids. CDR1 LGHDT and CDR2 YNNKEL come from the germline V gene (reference sequence). The CDR3 spells CASSQEPDTGELFF. The CDR3 coding sequence is TGTGCCAGCAGCCAAGAGCCAGACACCGGGGAGCTGTTTTTT.

V and J are TRBV19 and TRBJ2-5; D may be TRBD1 (7 bases). The CDR3 has 14 residues. The V and J ends lost 3 bases and 5 bases respectively, with 13 bases between them. The germline CDR1 and CDR2 sequences are LNHDA and SQIVND (reference sequence). The CDR3 coding sequence is TGTGCCAGTAGTATCGGACAGGCGGGGGAGACCCAGTACTTC. Its protein is CASSIGQAGETQYF.

The chain has TRBV30 and TRBJ1-5, with D maybe TRBD1 (6 bases). There are 13 residues in the CDR3. Germline lookup yields CDR1 GTSNPN and CDR2 SVGIG (reference sequence). With 2 bases removed from V and 3 bases from J, the gap between germline ends came to 8 bases. The CDR3 protein is CAWSRQDNQPQHF. The CDR3 nucleotides read TGTGCCTGGAGTCGACAGGACAATCAGCCCCAGCATTTT.

The V call is TRBV7-8, the J call TRBJ1-1; D remains ambiguous. Trimming took off 3 bases at V and 1 base at J, with 12 bases between the two ends. This CDR3 comprises 15 residues. Germline V CDR1 and CDR2: SGHVS, FQNEAQ. The CDR3 sequence is CASSFGRGWNTEAFF. In nucleotides, the CDR3 is TGTGCCAGCAGCTTCGGCCGGGGATGGAACACTGAAGCTTTCTTT.